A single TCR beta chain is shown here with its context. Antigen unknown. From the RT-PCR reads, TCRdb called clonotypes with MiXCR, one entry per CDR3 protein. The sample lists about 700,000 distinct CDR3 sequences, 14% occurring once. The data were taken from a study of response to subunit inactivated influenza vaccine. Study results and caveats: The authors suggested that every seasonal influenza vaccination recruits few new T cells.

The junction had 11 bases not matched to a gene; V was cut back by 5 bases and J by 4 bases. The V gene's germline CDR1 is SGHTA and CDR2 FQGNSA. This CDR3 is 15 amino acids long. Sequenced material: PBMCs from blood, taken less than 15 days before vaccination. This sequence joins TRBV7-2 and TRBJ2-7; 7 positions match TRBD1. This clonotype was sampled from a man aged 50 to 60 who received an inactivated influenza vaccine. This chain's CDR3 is CASSSAPGTEYEQYF. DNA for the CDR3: TGTGCCAGCAGCAGTGCTCCCGGGACAGAGTACGAGCAGTACTTC.